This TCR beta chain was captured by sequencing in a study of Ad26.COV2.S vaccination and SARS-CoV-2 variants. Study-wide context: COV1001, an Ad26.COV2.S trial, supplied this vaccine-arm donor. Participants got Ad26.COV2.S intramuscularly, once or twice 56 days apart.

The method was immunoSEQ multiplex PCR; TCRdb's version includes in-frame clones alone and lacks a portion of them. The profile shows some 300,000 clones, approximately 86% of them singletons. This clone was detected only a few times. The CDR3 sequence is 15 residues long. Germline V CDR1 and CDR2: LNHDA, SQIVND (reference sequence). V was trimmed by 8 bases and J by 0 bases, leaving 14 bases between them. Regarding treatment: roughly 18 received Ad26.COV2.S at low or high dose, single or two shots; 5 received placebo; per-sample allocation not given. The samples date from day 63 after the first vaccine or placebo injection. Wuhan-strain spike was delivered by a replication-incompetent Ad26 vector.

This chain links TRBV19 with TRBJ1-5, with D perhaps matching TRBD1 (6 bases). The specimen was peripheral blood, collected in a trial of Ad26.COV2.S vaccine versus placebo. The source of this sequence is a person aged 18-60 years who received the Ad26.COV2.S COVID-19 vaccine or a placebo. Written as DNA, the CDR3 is TGTGCCAGTCTCCGGACAGCACATAGCAATCAGCCCCAGCATTTT. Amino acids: CASLRTAHSNQPQHF.